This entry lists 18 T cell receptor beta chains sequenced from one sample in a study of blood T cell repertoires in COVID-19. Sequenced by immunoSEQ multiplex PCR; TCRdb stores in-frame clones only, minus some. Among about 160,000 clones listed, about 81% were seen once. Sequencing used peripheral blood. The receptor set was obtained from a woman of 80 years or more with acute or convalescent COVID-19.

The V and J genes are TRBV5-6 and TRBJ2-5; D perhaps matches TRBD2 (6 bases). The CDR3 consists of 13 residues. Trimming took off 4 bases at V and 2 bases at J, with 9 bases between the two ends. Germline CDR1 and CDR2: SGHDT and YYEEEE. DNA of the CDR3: TGTGCCAGCAGCCTCGGGACTCAAGAGACCCAGTACTTC. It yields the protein CASSLGTQETQYF.

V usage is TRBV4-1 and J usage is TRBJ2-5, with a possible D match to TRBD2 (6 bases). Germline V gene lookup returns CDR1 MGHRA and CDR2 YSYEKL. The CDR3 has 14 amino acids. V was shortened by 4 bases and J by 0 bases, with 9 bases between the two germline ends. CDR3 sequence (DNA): TGCGCCAGCAGCCTTGGGACTTACCAAGAGACCCAGTACTTC. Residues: CASSLGTYQETQYF.

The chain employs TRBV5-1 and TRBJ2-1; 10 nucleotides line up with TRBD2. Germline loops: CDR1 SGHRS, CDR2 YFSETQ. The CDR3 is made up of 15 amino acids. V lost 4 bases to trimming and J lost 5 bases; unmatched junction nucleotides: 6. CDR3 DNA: TGCGCCAGCAGCCTAGAGCGGGGGGGCCACAATGAGCAGTTCTTC. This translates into CASSLERGGHNEQFF.

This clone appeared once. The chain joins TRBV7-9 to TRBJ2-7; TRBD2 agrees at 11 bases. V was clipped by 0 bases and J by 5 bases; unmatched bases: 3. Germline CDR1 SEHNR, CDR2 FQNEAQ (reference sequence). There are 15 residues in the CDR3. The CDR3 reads CASSLATSGSHEQYF. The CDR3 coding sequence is TGTGCCAGCAGCTTAGCAACTAGCGGGAGCCACGAGCAGTACTTC.

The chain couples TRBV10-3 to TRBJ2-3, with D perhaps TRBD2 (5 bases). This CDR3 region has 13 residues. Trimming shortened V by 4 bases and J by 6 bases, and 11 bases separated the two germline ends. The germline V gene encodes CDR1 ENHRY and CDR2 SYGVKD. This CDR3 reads CAISVGLRDTQYF. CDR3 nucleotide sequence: TGTGCCATCAGTGTCGGACTTAGGGATACGCAGTATTTT.

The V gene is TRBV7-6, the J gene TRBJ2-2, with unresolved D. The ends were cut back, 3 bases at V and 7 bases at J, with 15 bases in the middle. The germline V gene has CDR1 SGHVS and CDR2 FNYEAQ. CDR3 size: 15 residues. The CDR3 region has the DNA TGTGCCAGCAGCTTGGTAATGGGCGCAAACGGGGAGCTGTTTTTT. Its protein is CASSLVMGANGELFF.

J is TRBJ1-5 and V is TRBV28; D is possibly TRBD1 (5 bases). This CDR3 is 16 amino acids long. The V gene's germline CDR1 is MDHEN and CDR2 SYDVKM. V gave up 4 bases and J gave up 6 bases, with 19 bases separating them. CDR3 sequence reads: CASSSRRQKQGQPQHF. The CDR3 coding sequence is TGTGCCAGCAGTTCGCGGAGACAGAAGCAAGGTCAGCCCCAGCATTTT. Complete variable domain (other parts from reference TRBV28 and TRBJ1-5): DVKVTQSSRYLVKRTGEKVFLECVQDMDHENMFWYRQDPGLGLRLIYFSYDVKMKEKGDIPEGYSVSREKKERFSLILESASTNQTSMYLCASSSRRQKQGQPQHFGDGTRLSIL.

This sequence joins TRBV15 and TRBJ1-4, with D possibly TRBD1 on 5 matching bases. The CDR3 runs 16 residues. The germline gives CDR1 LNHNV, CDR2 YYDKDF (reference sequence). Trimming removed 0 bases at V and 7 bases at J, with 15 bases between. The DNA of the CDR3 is TGTGCCACCAGCAGAGATTGGAGGGGCGCCGGTGAAAAACTGTTTTTT. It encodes CATSRDWRGAGEKLFF. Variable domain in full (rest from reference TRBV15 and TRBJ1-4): DAMVIQNPRYQVTQFGKPVTLSCSQTLNHNVMYWYQQKSSQAPKLLFHYYDKDFNNEADTPDNFQSRRPNTSFCFLDIRSPGLGDTAMYLCATSRDWRGAGEKLFFGSGTQLSVL.

The CDR3 DNA reads TGTGCCAGCACCCCCGAACCCCGGGAGACCCAGTACTTC. As protein: CASTPEPRETQYF. The chain uses TRBV3-1 (or the pseudogene TRBV3-2) and TRBJ2-5; no firm D call. Trimming left V 7 bases short and J 5 bases short, with 14 bases between. Germline V gives CDR1 LGHDT, CDR2 YNNKEL (reference sequence). The CDR3 has 13 residues.

CDR3 coding DNA: TGTGCCTGGAGTCGAGGGCGAGGCTCTGGGGCCAACGTCCTGACTTTC. It translates to CAWSRGRGSGANVLTF. The V call is TRBV30, the J call TRBJ2-6; TRBD2 is a possible D gene (5 bases). CDR1 and CDR2 from the germline V gene are GTSNPN and SVGIG (reference sequence). The ends were cut back, 2 bases at V and 0 bases at J, with 11 bases in the middle. The CDR3 sequence is 16 residues long.

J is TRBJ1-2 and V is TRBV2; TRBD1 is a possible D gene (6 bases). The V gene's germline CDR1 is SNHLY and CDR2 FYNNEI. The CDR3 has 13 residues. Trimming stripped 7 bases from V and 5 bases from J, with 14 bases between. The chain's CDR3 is CASTPTGLYGYTF. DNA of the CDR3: TGTGCCAGCACCCCGACAGGTTTATATGGCTACACCTTC.

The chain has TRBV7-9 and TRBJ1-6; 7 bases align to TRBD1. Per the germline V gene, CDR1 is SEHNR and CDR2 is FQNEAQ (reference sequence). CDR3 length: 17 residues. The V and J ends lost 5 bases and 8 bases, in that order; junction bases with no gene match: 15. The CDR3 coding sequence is TGTGCCAGCAGCCCTCCGAAGGGGGCCACCCTCTATTCACCCCTCCACTTT. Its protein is CASSPPKGATLYSPLHF. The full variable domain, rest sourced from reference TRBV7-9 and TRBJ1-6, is DTGVSQNPRHKITKRGQNVTFRCDPISEHNRLYWYRQTLGQGPEFLTYFQNEAQLEKSRLLSDRFSAERPKGSFSTLEIQRTEQGDSAMYLCASSPPKGATLYSPLHFGNGTRLTVT.

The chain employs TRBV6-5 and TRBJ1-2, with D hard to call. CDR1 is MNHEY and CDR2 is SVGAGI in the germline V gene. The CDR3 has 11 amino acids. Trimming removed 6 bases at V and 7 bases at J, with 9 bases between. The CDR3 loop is CASSNEGGYTF. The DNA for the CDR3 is TGTGCCAGCAGCAACGAGGGTGGCTACACCTTC.

CDR3 nucleotides: TGTGCCAGCAGCCAAGTTTTGGGCACCTTCGGCTACACCTTC. Amino acids: CASSQVLGTFGYTF. This chain connects TRBV3-1 (or the pseudogene TRBV3-2) to TRBJ1-2; no definite D call. The V gene lost 1 base and the J gene lost 8 bases, with 14 bases spanning the gap. CDR3 length: 14 amino acids. Germline assignment: CDR1 LGHDT and CDR2 YNNKEL (reference sequence).

CDR3 residues: CASSLLAGDYNEQFF. The CDR3 DNA follows: TGTGCCAGCAGCCTACTAGCGGGAGACTACAATGAGCAGTTCTTC. V is TRBV7-6 and J is TRBJ2-1, with 11 bases matching TRBD2. CDR1 and CDR2 from the germline V gene are SGHVS and FNYEAQ. The CDR3 spans 15 residues. V gave up 5 bases and J gave up 3 bases; unmatched junction bases: 3.

The CDR3 DNA sequence: TGTGCCAGCAGTTACCGTACTAGGGGGCAACGGAATTCACCCCTCCACTTT. This gives the protein CASSYRTRGQRNSPLHF. The V call is TRBV6-2 or TRBV6-3, the J call TRBJ1-6; 7 nucleotides align to TRBD1. With V trimmed by 2 bases and J by 7 bases, 11 bases remained unmatched. Germline CDR1 and CDR2: MNHEY and SVGEGT. The CDR3 extends over 17 amino acids.

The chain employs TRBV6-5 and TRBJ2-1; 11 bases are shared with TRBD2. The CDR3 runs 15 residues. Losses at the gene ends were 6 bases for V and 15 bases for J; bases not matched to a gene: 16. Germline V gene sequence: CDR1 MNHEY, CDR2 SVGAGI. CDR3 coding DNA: TGTGCCAGCAGCCCCGTGGTAGCGGGGGGGGTTTGGCCGTTCTTC. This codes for CASSPVVAGGVWPFF.

The CDR3 DNA is TGTGCCAGCAGTAATCAGAAGAACACTGAAGCTTTCTTT. Its translation is CASSNQKNTEAFF. This chain links TRBV2 with TRBJ1-1; D unresolved. The V and J ends lost 5 bases and 1 base respectively, with 8 bases between them. The CDR3 totals 13 residues. Germline V gives CDR1 SNHLY, CDR2 FYNNEI.